This T cell receptor (beta chain) was found in a study of T cells in Graves' hyperthyroidism and ophthalmopathy. Trimming cost V 4 bases and J 0 bases, with 18 bases left between them. Looked up from germline, CDR1 is LGHDT and CDR2 is YNNKEL (reference sequence). The CDR3 length is 17 residues. Amplified TCR beta CDR3 regions derived from RNA transcripts. A first-round RT-PCR of the TCR CDR3 used the HTBI primer set. TCRdb reanalysed the multiplex PCR reads using MiXCR and keeps one entry per CDR3 protein. The sample yields a few hundred thousand distinct CDR3 sequences, nearly 15% seen once. The sequence derives from a woman aged 55-70 years with Graves' ophthalmopathy. The sequencing input was blood. The chain recombines TRBV3-1 with TRBJ1-2, with TRBD1 as a possible D gene (5 bases). As DNA, the CDR3 is TGTGCCAGCAGCCCCCGGGACGTTTCGCCAGCTAACTATGGCTACACCTTC. Its translation is CASSPRDVSPANYGYTF. Full variable domain (missing parts from reference TRBV3-1 and TRBJ1-2): DTAVSQTPKYLVTQMGNDKSIKCEQNLGHDTMYWYKQDSKKFLKIMFSYNNKELIINETVPNRFSPKSPDKAHLNLHINSLELGDSAVYFCASSPRDVSPANYGYTFGSGTRLTVV.